Sequencing of this TCR beta chain was carried out in a study of monozygotic twins with inflammatory bowel disease. Regarding the study as a whole: With others, IBD patients shared fewer clonotypes than healthy twins did, especially with disease activity.

TCRdb reanalyzed the 5' RACE reads and collapses them to one entry per CDR3 protein, without DNA. The sample shows some 130,000 distinct CDR3 sequences, and 0.95% to 1.5% sits with its ten largest clones. As to this clonotype: Its antigen is unknown.

Material for sequencing was blood. The source of this sequence is a human donor with ulcerative colitis or Crohn's disease, or a healthy co-twin of an affected twin (not recorded which).

The CDR3 protein is CASNTRASKPYEQYF. V is TRBV28 and J is TRBJ2-7; TCRdb lists TRBD2, though no DNA is available to test this call. The germline CDR1 and CDR2 sequences are MDHEN and SYDVKM. This CDR3 contains 15 residues.